This is a list of T cell receptor beta chains from one sample in a study of neoadjuvant anti-PD-1 for oral cavity cancer. Produced via immunoSEQ multiplex PCR; TCRdb's table is partial and in-frame only. The table records more than 10,000 clones, around 66% of them present only once. Sequencing was performed on PBMCs, taken before nivolumab (anti-PD-1) treatment. Source of these receptors: a person between 35 and 79 years old with oral cavity squamous cell carcinoma. Both conserved end residues are part of each CDR3. Fields, in order: CDR3 protein, J gene, V gene.

CASSLNNGGSLFF,TRBJ2-1,TRBV7-3
CASSFRTGTNQPQHF,TRBJ1-5,TRBV7-2
CASSDRVRGTEAFF,TRBJ1-1,TRBV2
CASSFPPNSGEQYF,TRBJ2-7,TRBV28
CASARGPQPSYEQYF,TRBJ2-7,TRBV11-2
CASSLRGNTEAFF,TRBJ1-1,TRBV7-6
CASSPEEGEGSDTQYF,TRBJ2-3,TRBV6-4
CASGRPQQFF,TRBJ2-1,TRBV28
CASSLAGDSRQPQHF,TRBJ1-5,TRBV5-1
CASSLYRAPYEQYF,TRBJ2-7,TRBV27
CASSLSISRDQPQHF,TRBJ1-5,TRBV7-2
CASSSSRSGNYGYTF,TRBJ1-2,TRBV19
CASSEARQAGNTIYF,TRBJ1-3,TRBV2
CASSVDSGGSSYNEQFF,TRBJ2-1,TRBV9
CASSLGTANYGYTF,TRBJ1-2,TRBV5-5
CASSSGNPGNTIYF,TRBJ1-3,TRBV7-3
CASSPRTGFNYGYTF,TRBJ1-2,TRBV7-6
CSVSQGRGTEAFF,TRBJ1-1,TRBV29-1
CASSEARGVYEQYF,TRBJ2-7,TRBV6-1
CASSLLSGGTDTQYF,TRBJ2-3,TRBV19
CASSQMGQGNTGELFF,TRBJ2-2,TRBV4-1
CSVGTNYGYTF,TRBJ1-2,TRBV29-1
CASSFTGDEQYF,TRBJ2-7,TRBV7-8
CASSSGQGGAGPQHF,TRBJ1-5,TRBV11-2
CASSMGGVSSPLHF,TRBJ1-6,TRBV19
CASGLGQFYEQYF,TRBJ2-7,TRBV12-5
CASSLAVPWRDTQYF,TRBJ2-3,TRBV5-1
CASSRGDGYTF,TRBJ1-2,TRBV7-2
CASKRTFTYNEQFF,TRBJ2-1,TRBV2